A single sample is the source of the 9 T cell receptor beta chains below, sequenced in a study of human T cells and chemical hapten exposure. As the library was built, unique molecular identifiers were attached to individual cDNA molecules. Using its own MiXCR run on the reads, TCRdb lists one record per CDR3 protein. This sample has about 120,000 distinct CDR3 sequences; more than 8.5% occur once, and the top ten carry around 1.4%. Total RNA was isolated from unfractionated whole blood. Sequenced sample: whole blood. The receptors were sampled from a human donor in good health. Some clones in this sample may be carry-over from other donors' samples.

This clonotype occurred many times. The chain uses TRBV4-3 and TRBJ2-1, with 16 bases fitting TRBD2. Germline V CDR1 and CDR2: LGHNA, YSLEER. CDR3 size: 16 residues. V was pared by 7 bases and J by 2 bases, with 2 bases of the junction left unmatched. The CDR3 nucleotides are TGCGCCAGCACAGGGACTAGCGGGGGGGCCTACAATGAGCAGTTCTTC. Residues: CASTGTSGGAYNEQFF.

This clonotype was recorded at least ten times. V gene TRBV30 combines with J gene TRBJ1-1; no reliable D call. There are 13 residues in the CDR3. Germline V gene data show CDR1 as GTSNPN and CDR2 as SVGIG (reference sequence). Between the trimmed V and J ends, which lost 2 bases and 4 bases, there was a span of 11 bases. CDR3 in amino acids: CAWSFGRITEAFF. As DNA, the CDR3 is TGTGCCTGGAGTTTTGGGCGTATCACTGAAGCTTTCTTT.

The V and J genes are TRBV29-1 and TRBJ2-4, with TRBD1 as a possible D gene (6 bases). Trimming pared 5 bases from V and 0 bases from J, leaving 17 bases between. The CDR3 consists of 16 residues. Germline loops: CDR1 SQVTM, CDR2 ANQGSEA. This CDR3 reads CSVFSGQGIAKNIQYF. CDR3 nucleotides: TGCAGCGTTTTCTCTGGGCAGGGGATAGCCAAAAACATTCAGTACTTC.

This clonotype showed up just a few times. The chain combines TRBV15 with TRBJ2-3, with D tentatively TRBD2 (6 bases). Deletions cut 1 base from V and 5 bases from J, with 10 bases between. In germline, CDR1 is LNHNV, CDR2 YYDKDF (reference sequence). The CDR3 covers 14 residues. CDR3 in amino acids: CATSRVPAGDTQYF. For the CDR3, the DNA is TGTGCCACCAGCAGAGTGCCAGCGGGAGATACGCAGTATTTT.

The CDR3 DNA sequence: TGCAGCGTTGCCCGGACAGGGGGCGGCAAAAACATTCAGTACTTC. It codes for CSVARTGGGKNIQYF. The rearrangement joins TRBV29-1 to TRBJ2-4, with 11 bases that match TRBD1. Germline V gene lookup returns CDR1 SQVTM and CDR2 ANQGSEA. V shed 4 bases, J shed 3 bases, and the junction held 5 bases outside the gene matches. The CDR3 covers 15 residues.

This clonotype was found many times. The chain employs TRBV12-3 or TRBV12-4 and TRBJ2-7; 9 bases fit TRBD1. V lost 2 bases, J lost 5 bases, and 4 bases stayed unmatched. The CDR3 length is 14 residues. Here the CDR3 DNA reads TGTGCCAGCAGTTTAACGGGGACAGGGAACGAGCAGTACTTC. Amino acids: CASSLTGTGNEQYF.

This clonotype was seen ten or more times. The chain links TRBV12-3 or TRBV12-4 to TRBJ2-3; 10 bases line up with TRBD1. CDR3 length equals 15 residues. J lost 3 bases, V lost 6 bases, and 6 bases had no gene match. CDR3 sequence (DNA): TGTGCCAGCAGGGAGACAGGGGGCGCAACAGATACGCAGTATTTT. It translates to CASRETGGATDTQYF.

This clonotype was seen a few times. The chain combines TRBV6-1 with TRBJ1-2, with 9 bases matching TRBD1. Germline-derived CDR1 and CDR2 are MNHNS and SASEGT. The CDR3 is made up of 15 amino acids. Trimming took 3 bases from V and 8 from J; bases not matched to a gene: 10. The CDR3 region has the DNA TGTGCCAGCAGTGATCTGGGGGACAGGGTCTCCGGCTACACCTTC. Protein: CASSDLGDRVSGYTF.

This chain joins TRBV12-3 or TRBV12-4 and TRBJ2-2; D unclear. The CDR3 runs to 14 residues. The V end lost 5 bases, the J end lost 1 base, and 8 bases lay between the germline ends. Here the CDR3 DNA reads TGTGCCAGCAGTCCCGGACGGAACACCGGGGAGCTGTTTTTT. As protein: CASSPGRNTGELFF.